The 21 T cell receptor beta chains listed next were all sequenced from one sample in a study of prognosis after radiotherapy for stage I lung cancer. Starting from genomic DNA, TCR beta CDR3 was amplified through two-round multiplex PCR. Every TRBV and TRBJ gene had its own specific primer in first-round PCR. TCRdb re-analysed the multiplex PCR reads in MiXCR, keeping a single row per CDR3 protein. The sample has about 47,000 distinct CDR3 sequences; 30% to 35% are singletons. The sequencing here drew on PBMCs, taken before or after stereotactic body radiation therapy (not recorded which). Receptors originate from a donor aged 50 or older with non-small cell lung cancer.

This chain connects TRBV5-1 to TRBJ1-2; D is perhaps TRBD1 (6 bases). The CDR3 contains 18 residues. Deletions cut 3 bases from V and 0 bases from J, with 21 bases between. The germline V gene encodes CDR1 SGHRS and CDR2 YFSETQ. The DNA of the CDR3 is TGCGCCAGCAGCTCCTCCGGGACATACTGCCGAGCTAACTATGGCTACACCTTC. Its translation is CASSSSGTYCRANYGYTF.

On this clonotype: This may be a read error: a much more frequent sequence differs by one nucleotide. This chain joins TRBV24-1 and TRBJ2-3; no firm D call. CDR1 is KGHDR, CDR2 SFDVKD, per germline. The CDR3 length is 13 residues. With 1 base removed from V and 7 bases from J, the gap between germline ends came to 8 bases. The CDR3 region is CATSDFWRHTQYF. The CDR3 DNA reads TGTGCCACCAGTGATTTTTGGCGACATACGCAGTATTTT.

This clonotype was detected many times. The chain has TRBV24-1 and TRBJ2-3; 11 bases map to TRBD2. The germline gives CDR1 KGHDR, CDR2 SFDVKD. The CDR3 length is 16 residues. V shed 2 bases and J 1 base; nucleotides not matched to a gene: 1. The CDR3 reads CATSDSSGRRTDTQYF. CDR3 nucleotide sequence: TGTGCCACCAGTGATTCTAGCGGGAGGCGCACAGATACGCAGTATTTT.

On this clonotype: This may stem from a read error, because a much larger clone lies one nucleotide away. This chain links TRBV6-2 or TRBV6-3 with TRBJ1-2; D remains unclear. Deletions cut 8 bases from V and 10 bases from J, with 14 bases between. Germline assignment: CDR1 MNHEY and CDR2 SVGEGT. The CDR3 consists of 11 residues. Here the CDR3 reads CASGKPPDYTF. The CDR3 DNA reads as TGTGCCAGCGGGAAGCCCCCAGACTACACCTTC.

With regard to this clonotype: A far larger clone is only one base removed, so a read error is likely. The chain carries TRBV28 and TRBJ2-4; TRBD2 matches 8 bases. The J call is in doubt because the DNA end fits TRBJ2-1 better. From germline, CDR1 is MDHEN and CDR2 SYDVKM. The CDR3 is made up of 15 amino acids. CDR3 bases: TGTGCCAGCAGTTGGACCAGCGGGAGTTTGAATGGGCAGTTCTTC. As protein: CASSWTSGSLNGQFF.

The chain carries TRBV28 and TRBJ2-1; 7 nucleotides line up with TRBD1. V lost 6 bases and J lost 5; bases outside the gene matches: 7. The CDR3 has 14 amino acids. CDR1 and CDR2 from the germline V gene are MDHEN and SYDVKM. Here the CDR3 reads CASRPTGMDNEQFF. CDR3 coding DNA: TGTGCCAGCAGACCGACAGGGATGGACAATGAGCAGTTCTTC.

This clonotype occurred many times. The chain couples TRBV5-1 to TRBJ2-1; possibly TRBD2 for D (6 bases). In germline, CDR1 is SGHRS, CDR2 YFSETQ. This CDR3 comprises 16 residues. Trimming shortened V by 1 base and J by 4 bases, and 15 bases separated the two germline ends. CDR3 DNA: TGCGCCAGCAGCTTGAGCGGGCGGGATGGTTACAATGAGCAGTTCTTC. This gives the protein CASSLSGRDGYNEQFF.

This clonotype was seen many times. This chain links TRBV9 with TRBJ2-7; maybe TRBD1 (5 bases). This CDR3 spans 13 amino acids. CDR1 is SGDLS, CDR2 YYNGEE, per germline. Trimming cost V 3 bases and J 7 bases, with 14 bases left between them. This CDR3 reads CASSGGRVGEQYF. The DNA of the CDR3 is TGTGCCAGCAGCGGTGGCAGGGTCGGGGAGCAGTACTTC.

The rearrangement links TRBV3-1 to TRBJ1-4; tentative D call: TRBD1 (5 bases). V lost 5 bases, J lost 10 bases, and 23 bases lay in between. The CDR3 has 16 amino acids. The germline gives CDR1 LGHDT, CDR2 YNNKEL (reference sequence). This CDR3 reads CASSLRGPSGVGKLFF. CDR3 nucleotide sequence: TGTGCCAGCAGCTTACGGGGACCGTCGGGCGTCGGAAAACTGTTTTTT.

Concerning this clonotype itself: An end of the junction does not agree with germline; a read error may underlie this. The chain couples TRBV4-2 to TRBJ1-1; the D gene is possibly TRBD1 (6 bases). Germline CDR1 LGHNA, CDR2 YNFKEQ. This CDR3 spans 15 amino acids. The DNA for the CDR3 is TGTGCCAGCAGCCTTCAAGGGGGGGGGAGGGCTGAAGTTTTCTTT. It yields the protein CASSLQGGGRAEVFF.

In this sample, this clonotype turned up a few times. A much bigger clone sits one base away, suggesting this may be a read error. The chain carries TRBV12-3 or TRBV12-4 and TRBJ2-1; D ambiguous. CDR3 length: 13 residues. Trimming pared 2 bases from V and 6 bases from J, leaving 8 bases between. CDR3 bases: TGTGCCAGCAGTTTACGGACGTCCAATGAGCAGTTCTTC. This translates into CASSLRTSNEQFF.

This clonotype was observed at least ten times. V gene TRBV10-2 combines with J gene TRBJ2-1; 7 bases line up with TRBD2. Per germline, CDR1 WSHSY and CDR2 SAAADI. CDR3 size: 15 residues. The junction had 7 bases not matched to a gene; V was cut back by 8 bases and J by 0 bases. The CDR3 DNA reads as TGCGCCAGCGAAGACGCTAGCGGCTCCTACAATGAGCAGTTCTTC. Amino acid sequence: CASEDASGSYNEQFF.

In its sample, this clonotype was seen many times. This chain joins TRBV6-1 and TRBJ2-6; D tentatively fits TRBD1 or TRBD2 (5 bases each). Germline V gene data show CDR1 as MNHNS and CDR2 as SASEGT. V lost 7 bases and J 0 bases, leaving 16 bases between the germline ends. This CDR3 contains 17 residues. The chain's CDR3 is CASTAYRGTSGANVLTF. DNA for the CDR3: TGTGCCAGCACCGCCTACCGTGGGACCTCTGGGGCCAACGTCCTGACTTTC.

This clonotype was seen ten or more times. This clone may be a read error of a much larger clone one base away. No conserved phenylalanine or tryptophan is present at the end of the CDR3, so a read error is the likely explanation. The chain recombines TRBV11-2 with TRBJ2-3; 12 nucleotides agree with TRBD2. The J segment lost 6 bases and the V segment lost 2 bases, leaving 6 bases of the junction unmatched. In germline, CDR1 is SGHAT, CDR2 FQNNGV. The CDR3 is made up of 16 amino acids. The CDR3 sequence: CASSLSPSGRVDTQYV. In DNA form, the CDR3 reads TGTGCCAGCAGCTTAAGTCCTAGCGGGAGGGTTGATACGCAGTATGTT.

This clonotype has ten or more counts. This chain joins TRBV6-1 and TRBJ1-1; the D is unclear. Germline V gene sequence: CDR1 MNHNS, CDR2 SASEGT. CDR3 length: 12 residues. Trimming shortened V by 8 bases and J by 0 bases, and 7 bases separated the two germline ends. This CDR3 reads CASLGLNTEAFF. The DNA of the CDR3 is TGTGCCAGCCTCGGACTGAACACTGAAGCTTTCTTT.

A word on this clonotype: One base away lies a much larger clone, so this may be a sequencing read error. The chain couples TRBV28 to TRBJ1-1; D is unresolved. The V end was cut by 5 bases, the J end by 7 bases, with 20 bases between. The CDR3 contains 15 residues. The V gene's germline CDR1 is MDHEN and CDR2 SYDVKM. The CDR3 nucleotides read TGTGCCAGCAGTAACAAGGGCGGGTATTCAATTGAAGCTTTCTTT. Its protein product is CASSNKGGYSIEAFF. Supplemented by reference TRBV28 and TRBJ1-1, the full variable domain reads DVKVTQSSRYLVKRTGEKVFLECVQDMDHENMFWYRQDPGLGLRLIYFSYDVKMKEKGDIPEGYSVSREKKERFSLILESASTNQTSMYLCASSNKGGYSIEAFFGQGTRLTVV.

Turning to this clonotype: This sequence is one base from a far larger clone and is likely a read error. This chain links TRBV2 with TRBJ1-2, with 7 bases aligning to TRBD1. V was clipped by 6 bases and J by 7 bases; unmatched bases: 8. The CDR3 runs to 13 residues. Germline V CDR1 and CDR2: SNHLY, FYNNEI. In nucleotides, the CDR3 is TGTGCCAGCAGGTTAACAGGGGCCAGTGGCTACACCTTC. It specifies CASRLTGASGYTF.

This clonotype was recorded many times. The chain links TRBV2 to TRBJ1-1, with a weak D call TRBD1 (5 bases). The germline CDR1 and CDR2 sequences are SNHLY and FYNNEI. This CDR3 is built from 17 residues. The germline V and J ends were trimmed by 8 bases and 12 bases, with 34 bases remaining between them. The DNA of the CDR3 is TGTGCCAGCTCGGGGGTAGGGGCAACAGGATCCCCAGGCGTAACTTTCTTT. Amino acids: CASSGVGATGSPGVTFF. The complete variable domain, with remaining parts taken from reference TRBV2 and TRBJ1-1, reads EPEVTQTPSHQVTQMGQEVILRCVPISNHLYFYWYRQILGQKVEFLVSFYNNEISEKSEIFDDQFSVERPDGSNFTLKIRSTKLEDSAMYFCASSGVGATGSPGVTFFGQGTRLTVV.

This clonotype has at least ten counts. The CDR3 coding sequence is TGTGCCAGCAGCTTAGTAGTTCCTAGGGGGGGCGCCGGGGAGCTGTTTTTT. Its translation: CASSLVVPRGGAGELFF. V usage is TRBV7-2 and J usage is TRBJ2-2; D is perhaps TRBD2 (7 bases). The CDR3 totals 17 residues. V lost 1 base to trimming and J lost 6 bases, with 18 bases between them. Germline V gene lookup returns CDR1 SGHTA and CDR2 FQGNSA.

This clonotype was found many times. The J gene is TRBJ2-1, the V gene TRBV5-1; no clear D. The V end was cut by 7 bases, the J end by 1 base, with 15 bases between. The CDR3 loop spans 15 amino acids. The germline gives CDR1 SGHRS, CDR2 YFSETQ. The CDR3 DNA is TGCGCCAGCGGCGAACGGGTAGGATCCTACAATGAGCAGTTCTTC. As protein: CASGERVGSYNEQFF.

This chain connects TRBV20-1 to TRBJ1-5; 7 bases fit TRBD1. The J segment lost 0 bases and the V segment lost 6 bases, leaving 8 bases of the junction unmatched. Per germline, CDR1 DFQATT and CDR2 SNEGSKA (reference sequence). The CDR3 totals 15 residues. CDR3: CSATTGTASNQPQHF. The CDR3 DNA reads TGCAGTGCAACCACCGGGACAGCTAGCAATCAGCCCCAGCATTTT.